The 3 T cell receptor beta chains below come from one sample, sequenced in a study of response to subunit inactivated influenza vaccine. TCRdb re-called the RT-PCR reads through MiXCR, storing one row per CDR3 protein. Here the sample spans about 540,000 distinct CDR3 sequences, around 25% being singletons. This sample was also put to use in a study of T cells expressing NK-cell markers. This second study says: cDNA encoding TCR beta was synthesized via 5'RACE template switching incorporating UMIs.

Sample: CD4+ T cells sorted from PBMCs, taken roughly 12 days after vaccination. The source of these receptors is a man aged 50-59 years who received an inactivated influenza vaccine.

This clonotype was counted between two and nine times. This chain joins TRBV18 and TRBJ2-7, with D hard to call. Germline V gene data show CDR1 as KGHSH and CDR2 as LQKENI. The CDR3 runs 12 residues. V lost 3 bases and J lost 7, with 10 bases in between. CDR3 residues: CASSPSLGEQYF. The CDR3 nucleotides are TGTGCCAGCTCACCCTCCTTAGGAGAGCAGTACTTC.

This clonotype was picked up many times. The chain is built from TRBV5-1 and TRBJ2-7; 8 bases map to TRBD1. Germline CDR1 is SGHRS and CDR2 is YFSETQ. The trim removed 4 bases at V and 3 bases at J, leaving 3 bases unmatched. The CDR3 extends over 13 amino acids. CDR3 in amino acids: CASSLTGGYEQYF. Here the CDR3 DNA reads TGCGCCAGCAGCCTCACAGGGGGCTACGAGCAGTACTTC.

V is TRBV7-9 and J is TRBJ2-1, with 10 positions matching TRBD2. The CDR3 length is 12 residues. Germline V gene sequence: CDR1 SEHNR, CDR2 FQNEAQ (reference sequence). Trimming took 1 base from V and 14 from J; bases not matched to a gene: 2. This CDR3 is CASSLGTSGKFF. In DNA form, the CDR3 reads TGTGCCAGCAGCTTAGGAACTAGCGGGAAGTTCTTC.